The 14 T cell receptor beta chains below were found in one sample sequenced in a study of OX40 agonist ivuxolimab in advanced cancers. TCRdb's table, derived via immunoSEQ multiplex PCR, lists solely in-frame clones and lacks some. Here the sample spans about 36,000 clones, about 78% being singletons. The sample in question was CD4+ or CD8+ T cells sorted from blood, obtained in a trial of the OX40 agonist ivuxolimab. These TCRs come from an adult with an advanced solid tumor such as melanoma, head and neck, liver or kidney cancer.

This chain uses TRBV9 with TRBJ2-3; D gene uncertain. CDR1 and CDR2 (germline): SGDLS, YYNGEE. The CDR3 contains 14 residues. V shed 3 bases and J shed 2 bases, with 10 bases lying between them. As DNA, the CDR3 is TGTGCCAGCAGCGGAGGTTATTCCACAGATACGCAGTATTTT. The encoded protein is CASSGGYSTDTQYF.

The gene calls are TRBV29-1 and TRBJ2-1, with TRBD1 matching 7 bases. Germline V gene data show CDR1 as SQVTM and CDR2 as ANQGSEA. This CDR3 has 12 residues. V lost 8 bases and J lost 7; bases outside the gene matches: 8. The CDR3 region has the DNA TGCAGCACTCGACAGGGCACGAATGAGCAGTTCTTC. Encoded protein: CSTRQGTNEQFF.

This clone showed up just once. This chain's CDR3 is CASKEGGQSYNSPLHF. The CDR3 nucleotides are TGTGCCAGTAAGGAAGGCGGACAGTCTTATAATTCACCCCTCCACTTT. V is TRBV19 and J is TRBJ1-6; tentatively, D is TRBD1 (6 bases). CDR1 and CDR2 (germline): LNHDA, SQIVND (reference sequence). This CDR3 comprises 16 residues. The V end was cut by 7 bases, the J end by 4 bases, with 17 bases between.

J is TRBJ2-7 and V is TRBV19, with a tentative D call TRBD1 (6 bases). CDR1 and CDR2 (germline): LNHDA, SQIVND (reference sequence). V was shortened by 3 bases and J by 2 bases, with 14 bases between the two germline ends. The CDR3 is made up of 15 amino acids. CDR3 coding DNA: TGTGCCAGTAGTATCGAGGGCAGGGGCACCTACGAGCAGTACTTC. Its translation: CASSIEGRGTYEQYF.

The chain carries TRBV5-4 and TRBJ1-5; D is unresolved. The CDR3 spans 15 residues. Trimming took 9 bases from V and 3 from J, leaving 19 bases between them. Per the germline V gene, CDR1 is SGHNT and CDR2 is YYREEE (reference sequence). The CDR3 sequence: CAKQAARWVNQPQHF. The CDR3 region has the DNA TGTGCCAAACAAGCCGCCAGGTGGGTCAATCAGCCCCAGCATTTT.

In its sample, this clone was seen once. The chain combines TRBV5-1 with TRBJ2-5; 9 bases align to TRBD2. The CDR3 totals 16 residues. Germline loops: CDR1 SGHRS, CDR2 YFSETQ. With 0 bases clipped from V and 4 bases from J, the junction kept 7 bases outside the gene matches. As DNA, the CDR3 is TGCGCCAGCAGCTTGGTCGGCGGGGGGGGATTAGAGACCCAGTACTTC. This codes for CASSLVGGGGLETQYF.

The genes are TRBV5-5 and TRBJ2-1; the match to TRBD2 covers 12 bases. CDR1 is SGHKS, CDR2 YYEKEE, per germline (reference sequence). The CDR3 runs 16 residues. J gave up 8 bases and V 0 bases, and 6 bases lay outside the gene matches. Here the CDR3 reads CASSLEASGRGDEQFF. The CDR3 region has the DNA TGTGCCAGCAGCTTGGAGGCTAGCGGGAGGGGCGATGAGCAGTTCTTC. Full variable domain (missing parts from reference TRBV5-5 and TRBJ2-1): DAGVTQSPTHLIKTRGQQVTLRCSPISGHKSVSWYQQVLGQGPQFIFQYYEKEERGRGNFPDRFSARQFPNYSSELNVNALLLGDSALYLCASSLEASGRGDEQFFGPGTRLTVL.

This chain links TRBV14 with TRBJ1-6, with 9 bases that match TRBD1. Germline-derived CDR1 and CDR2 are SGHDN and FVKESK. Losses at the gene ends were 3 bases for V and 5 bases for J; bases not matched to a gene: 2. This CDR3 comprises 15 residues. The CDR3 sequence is CASSQGQGHNSPLHF. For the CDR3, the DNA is TGTGCCAGCAGCCAGGGACAGGGTCATAATTCACCCCTCCACTTT.

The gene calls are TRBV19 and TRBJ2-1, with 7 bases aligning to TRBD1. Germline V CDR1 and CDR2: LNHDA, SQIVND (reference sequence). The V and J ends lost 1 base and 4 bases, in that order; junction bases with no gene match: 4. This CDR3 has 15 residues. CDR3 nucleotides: TGTGCCAGTAGTATAGGGCAGGGGGAGTACAATGAGCAGTTCTTC. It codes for CASSIGQGEYNEQFF. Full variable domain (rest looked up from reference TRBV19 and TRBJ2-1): DGGITQSPKYLFRKEGQNVTLSCEQNLNHDAMYWYRQDPGQGLRLIYYSQIVNDFQKGDIAEGYSVSREKKESFPLTVTSAQKNPTAFYLCASSIGQGEYNEQFFGPGTRLTVL.

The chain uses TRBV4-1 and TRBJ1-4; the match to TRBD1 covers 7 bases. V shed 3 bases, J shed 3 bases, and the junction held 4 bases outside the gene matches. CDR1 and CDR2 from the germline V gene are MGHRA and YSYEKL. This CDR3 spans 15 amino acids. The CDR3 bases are TGCGCCAGCAGCCAGGTCGGGACAGCTAATGAAAAACTGTTTTTT. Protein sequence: CASSQVGTANEKLFF.

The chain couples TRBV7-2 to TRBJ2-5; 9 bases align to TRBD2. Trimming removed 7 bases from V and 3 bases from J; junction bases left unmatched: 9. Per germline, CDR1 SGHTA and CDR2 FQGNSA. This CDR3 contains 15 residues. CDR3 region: CASNRRASGEETQYF. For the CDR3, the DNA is TGTGCCAGCAACCGGCGGGCTAGCGGGGAAGAGACCCAGTACTTC.

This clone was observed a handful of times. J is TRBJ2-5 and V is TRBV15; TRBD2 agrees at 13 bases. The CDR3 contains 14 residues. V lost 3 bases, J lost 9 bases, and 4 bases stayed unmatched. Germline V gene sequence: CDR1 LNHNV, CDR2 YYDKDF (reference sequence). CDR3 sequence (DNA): TGTGCCACCAGCAGTTCTGGGACTAGCGGGGCCCAGTACTTC. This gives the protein CATSSSGTSGAQYF.

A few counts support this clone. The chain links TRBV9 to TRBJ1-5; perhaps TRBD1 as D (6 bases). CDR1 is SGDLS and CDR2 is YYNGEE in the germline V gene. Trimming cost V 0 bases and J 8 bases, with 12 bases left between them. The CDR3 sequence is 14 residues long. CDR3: CASSVGAGAEPQHF. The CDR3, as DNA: TGTGCCAGCAGCGTAGGGGCAGGGGCCGAGCCCCAGCATTTT.

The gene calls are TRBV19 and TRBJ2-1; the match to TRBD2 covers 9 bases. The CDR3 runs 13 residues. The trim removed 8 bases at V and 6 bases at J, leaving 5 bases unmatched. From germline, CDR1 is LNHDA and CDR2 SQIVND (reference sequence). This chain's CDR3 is CASRSGRSNEQFF. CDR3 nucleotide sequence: TGTGCCAGTCGTAGCGGGAGAAGCAATGAGCAGTTCTTC.